This TCR beta chain derives from a study of blood T cell repertoires in COVID-19. Across the study: Acute and convalescent COVID-19 specimens originated in the United States, Italy and Spain.

Original methodology: Reference gene primer amplification gave estimated nucleated cell counts. Generated by immunoSEQ multiplex PCR, the TCRdb table keeps only in-frame clones and is missing some. Clone size and the V and J calls come from that table; the DNA yielded D and trimming. The repertoire consists of over 200,000 clones, with approximately 90% occurring once and the leading ten covering roughly 8.3%. In germline, CDR1 is KGHSH, CDR2 LQKENI. The V gene lost 3 bases and the J gene lost 4 bases, with 18 bases spanning the gap. The CDR3 is made up of 16 amino acids. The age range of participants was 18 to 89 years, with residence in approximately 25 US areas.

The origin of this receptor is a man aged 35 to 55 who had recovered from COVID-19. The rearrangement links TRBV18 to TRBJ1-2, with D maybe TRBD1 (6 bases). The specimen sequenced was PBMCs or T cells enriched from blood (not recorded which). CDR3 amino acids: CASSPSGTKGSYGYTF. In DNA form, the CDR3 reads TGTGCCAGCTCACCGTCCGGGACAAAGGGGAGCTATGGCTACACCTTC. Together with reference TRBV18 and TRBJ1-2, the CDR3 gives the full variable domain: NAGVMQNPRHLVRRRGQEARLRCSPMKGHSHVYWYRQLPEEGLKFMVYLQKENIIDESGMPKERFSAEFPKEGPSILRIQQVVRGDSAAYFCASSPSGTKGSYGYTFGSGTRLTVV.